The entry below describes one TCR beta chain. Repertoires were generated with immunoSEQ multiplex PCR, while TCRdb's copy carries only in-frame clones and drops some. The repertoire holds roughly 83,000 clones, with about 84% as singletons. The data were taken from a study of T cell responses to AZD1222 COVID-19 vaccine. The V and J ends lost 6 bases and 0 bases respectively, with 11 bases between them. Germline V gives CDR1 LNHDA, CDR2 SQIVND (reference sequence). The CDR3 covers 15 residues. Sequencing used peripheral blood, obtained on day 0 of AZD1222 vaccination. The sequence was collected from an adult in good health. The J gene is TRBJ1-4, the V gene TRBV19, with D unresolved. The CDR3 is CASSTSRATNEKLFF. The CDR3 DNA follows: TGTGCCAGTAGCACCTCAAGGGCAACTAATGAAAAACTGTTTTTT.